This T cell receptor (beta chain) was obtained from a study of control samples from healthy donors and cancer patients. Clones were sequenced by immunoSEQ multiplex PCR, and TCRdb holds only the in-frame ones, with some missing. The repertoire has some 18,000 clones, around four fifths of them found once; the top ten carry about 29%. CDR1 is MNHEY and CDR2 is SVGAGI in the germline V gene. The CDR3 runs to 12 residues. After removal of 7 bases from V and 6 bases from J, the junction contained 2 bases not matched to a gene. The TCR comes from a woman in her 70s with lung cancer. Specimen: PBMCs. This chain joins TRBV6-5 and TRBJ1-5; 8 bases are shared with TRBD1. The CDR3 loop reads CASTTGGQPQHF. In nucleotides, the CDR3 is TGTGCCAGCACCACAGGGGGTCAGCCCCAGCATTTT.